This note documents a single T cell receptor (beta chain) sequence. This clonotype is termed medium-sized (0.01 to 0.1%). No antigen is known for it. No qualities accompany the bases; no much larger clone lies one base away. The data originate from a study. Per the germline V gene, SGHTA is the CDR1 and FQGNSA is the CDR2. Inclusive of the bounding cysteine and phenylalanine, the CDR3 is 15 residues long. Kept here is only the CDR3 DNA, which spans 45 bases and is read in frame from base 1. The germline V and J ends show losses of 8 bases and 1 base respectively, and no gene match explains 7 bases of the junction. TCRdb records Illumina MiSeq as the sequencer. TCRdb reanalyzed the raw reads on its own, using fastp at Q25 for trimming and MiXCR for clone calling, and kept in-frame beta chains. CDR3 protein sequences are deduplicated, and each keeps its most common genes and DNA. For this sample the table gives 4,100 or so distinct CDR3 sequences, of which under 12% were detected only once. The top ten clones comprise more than 10% of the sample.

This clonotype originated in a human donor with rheumatoid arthritis. Sequenced input: CD4+ T cells from synovial fluid. The chain couples TRBV7-2 to TRBJ2-5, with 10 middle bases fitting TRBD2. The bases read TGTGCCAGCTCGGGGGGACTAGCGTTCCAAGAGACCCAGTACTTC. The encoded protein is CASSGGLAFQETQYF.